One T cell receptor beta chain is described in this entry. What it binds is not known. This entry comes from a study of OX40 agonist ivuxolimab in advanced cancers. There are 14 residues in the CDR3. Germline V lookup: CDR1 MNHEY, CDR2 SVGAGI. V gave up 2 bases and J gave up 4 bases, with 12 bases separating them. Only in-frame clones appear in the TCRdb table, and some are missing; sequencing was by immunoSEQ multiplex PCR. The sample lists about 79,000 clones, about 85% seen once, with about 4% in the top ten. Findings and limits, study-wide: At doses 0.1 to 3.0 mg/kg, CD4+ and CD8+ clones expanded. Normalized expansion of T-cell clones was also low for some nonresponders. The study did not work out the antigen specificity of the expanded peripheral T cells.

The chain has TRBV6-5 and TRBJ2-7; perhaps TRBD2 as D (5 bases). Sample: CD4+ or CD8+ T cells sorted from blood, taken in a trial of the OX40 agonist ivuxolimab. This clonotype was sampled from an adult with an advanced solid tumor such as melanoma, head and neck, liver or kidney cancer. CDR3 sequence (DNA): TGTGCCAGCAGTTACGAGAGGGTTGGATACGAGCAGTACTTC. Amino acid sequence: CASSYERVGYEQYF.